Each of the 11 T cell receptor beta chains below was sequenced from the same sample in a study of Graves' ophthalmopathy and Graves' hyperthyroidism. RNA transcripts were the template, and TCR beta CDR3 regions were amplified from them. RT-PCR in the first round used HTBI primers; a second-round multiplex PCR followed. One entry per CDR3 protein results from TCRdb running MiXCR on the multiplex PCR reads. The sample holds 400,000 to 450,000 distinct CDR3 sequences, 20% to 25% seen once. Sequencing used peripheral blood. These receptors were taken from a woman younger than 30 with stable Graves' hyperthyroidism.

Ten or more counts support this clonotype. The chain recombines TRBV7-2 with TRBJ1-2; D unclear. V gave up 1 base and J gave up 4 bases, with 7 bases separating them. The CDR3 spans 13 residues. Germline V gene lookup returns CDR1 SGHTA and CDR2 FQGNSA. The CDR3 DNA is TGTGCCAGCAGCTTAGGGGCCATCTATGGCTACACCTTC. It translates to CASSLGAIYGYTF. Full variable domain (missing parts from reference TRBV7-2 and TRBJ1-2): GAGVSQSPSNKVTEKGKDVELRCDPISGHTALYWYRQSLGQGLEFLIYFQGNSAPDKSGLPSDRFSAERTGGSVSTLTIQRTQQEDSAVYLCASSLGAIYGYTFGSGTRLTVV.

The sample holds many counts of this clonotype. J is TRBJ2-5 and V is TRBV19, with a possible D match to TRBD1 (6 bases). CDR3 length: 14 residues. Per the germline V gene, CDR1 is LNHDA and CDR2 is SQIVND (reference sequence). Trimming took 6 bases from V and 5 from J, leaving 16 bases between them. This CDR3 reads CASREQGPGETQYF. The CDR3 DNA sequence: TGTGCCAGTAGGGAACAGGGCCCGGGGGAGACCCAGTACTTC.

For the CDR3, the DNA is TGTGCCAGCAGCTCCCGGACAGGGGGGATCACCGGGGAGCTGTTTTTT. It is translated as CASSSRTGGITGELFF. The chain is built from TRBV5-5 and TRBJ2-2; 10 bases align to TRBD1. The germline V gene encodes CDR1 SGHKS and CDR2 YYEKEE (reference sequence). The CDR3 has 16 residues. V shed 3 bases and J 4 bases; nucleotides not matched to a gene: 6.

This clonotype was counted at least ten times. The rearrangement uses TRBV28 and TRBJ2-7, with 10 nucleotides matching TRBD1. The CDR3 has 15 amino acids. Germline loops: CDR1 MDHEN, CDR2 SYDVKM. Trimming removed 2 bases from V and 6 bases from J; junction bases left unmatched: 7. Here the CDR3 DNA reads TGTGCCAGCAGTTTAGGGGGACAGGGGTGGTCCGAGCAGTACTTC. This sequence encodes CASSLGGQGWSEQYF.

This clonotype was found many times. This sequence joins TRBV29-1 and TRBJ2-7; 9 nucleotides align to TRBD1. This CDR3 region has 14 residues. CDR1 is SQVTM, CDR2 ANQGSEA, per germline. V shed 5 bases and J 4 bases; nucleotides not matched to a gene: 9. CDR3 sequence: CSVSHLQGAYEQYF. As DNA, the CDR3 is TGCAGCGTTTCCCACCTACAGGGGGCATACGAGCAGTACTTC.

The genes are TRBV6-1 and TRBJ1-2; D uncertain. The CDR3 is 14 amino acids. The germline gives CDR1 MNHNS, CDR2 SASEGT. The germline V and J ends were trimmed by 3 bases and 8 bases, with 16 bases remaining between them. The DNA for the CDR3 is TGTGCCAGCAGTGATCTTTTAGTTTGGCGGGGCTACACCTTC. Its translation is CASSDLLVWRGYTF.

The sample holds a few counts of this clonotype. The rearrangement links TRBV29-1 to TRBJ1-2; TRBD1 is a possible D gene (5 bases). Germline lookup yields CDR1 SQVTM and CDR2 ANQGSEA. The CDR3 totals 14 residues. Trimming stripped 3 bases from V and 6 bases from J, with 17 bases between. The CDR3 is CSVDQGATGNGYTF. CDR3 nucleotide sequence: TGCAGCGTTGATCAGGGAGCGACCGGAAATGGCTACACCTTC.

The rearrangement joins TRBV4-3 to TRBJ2-3, with D maybe TRBD2 (6 bases). V was cut by 0 bases and J by 4 bases, with 11 bases left in between. The CDR3 is 15 residues long. The V gene's germline CDR1 is LGHNA and CDR2 YSLEER. DNA for the CDR3: TGCGCCAGCAGCCAAGATACCTCGGGAGCAGATACGCAGTATTTT. It is translated as CASSQDTSGADTQYF.

This clonotype showed up many times. The gene calls are TRBV7-2 and TRBJ2-7; D gene uncertain. V dropped 0 bases and J dropped 2 bases, with 8 bases sitting between them. The CDR3 has 14 amino acids. The germline CDR1 and CDR2 sequences are SGHTA and FQGNSA. The CDR3 coding sequence is TGTGCCAGCAGCTTAGCTGCCTTTACCTACGAGCAGTACTTC. Translation: CASSLAAFTYEQYF.

The V and J genes are TRBV30 and TRBJ1-1; the D gene is possibly TRBD1 (6 bases). Germline V gene sequence: CDR1 GTSNPN, CDR2 SVGIG (reference sequence). This CDR3 region has 16 residues. Trimming left V 0 bases short and J 4 bases short, with 18 bases between. The CDR3 sequence is CAWSVQGRGGRTEAFF. In DNA, the CDR3 is TGTGCCTGGAGTGTACAGGGCCGTGGGGGGCGCACTGAAGCTTTCTTT.

This clonotype was recorded many times. The chain recombines TRBV11-1 with TRBJ1-1; D call uncertain. CDR1 SGHAT and CDR2 FQDESV come from the germline V gene (reference sequence). The CDR3 runs 19 residues. The V gene lost 0 bases and the J gene lost 5 bases, with 25 bases spanning the gap. DNA of the CDR3: TGTGCCAGCAGCTTAGCGCTAATGTTCCGACGGAGCAGATATACTGAAGCTTTCTTT. Translation: CASSLALMFRRSRYTEAFF. The entire variable domain, with the rest obtained from reference TRBV11-1 and TRBJ1-1, is as follows: EAEVAQSPRYKITEKSQAVAFWCDPISGHATLYWYRQILGQGPELLVQFQDESVVDDSQLPKDRFSAERLKGVDSTLKIQPAELGDSAMYLCASSLALMFRRSRYTEAFFGQGTRLTVV.